Sequencing of this T cell receptor (beta chain) was carried out in a study of PD-1 blockade in classical Hodgkin lymphoma (dated by TCRdb to 2020 to 2021). Regarding the study in general: Nivolumab dosing was 3 mg/kg intravenously every 2 weeks, continuing until either disease progression or unacceptable toxicity. To define a peripheral blood immune signature of response to PD-1 blockade in classical Hodgkin lymphoma, the study combined TCR beta sequencing with CyTOF. Here is what the overall study found, with its caveats: Only a single clinical trial cohort was studied, and what caused the repertoire differences, possibly disease activity or prior therapy, remained undefined. Trial patients achieving complete response had baseline diversity similar to newly diagnosed patients, whereas partial responders and progressors had significantly lower diversity. Baseline TCR diversity was reported to be lower in newly diagnosed patients than in healthy donors, and even lower in relapsed/refractory patients. Lower diversity was seen in patients whose nivolumab began less than 1 year after ASCT, and these patients were left out of later analyses so that immune reconstitution would not confound the results. CD4+ but not CD8+ TCR diversity rose significantly by C4D1 (p=0.0027 vs p=0.16), most apparent in complete responders (p=0.02).

V and J lose 6 bases and 0 bases, and a span of 8 bases separates them. The CDR3, from cysteine to phenylalanine, totals 13 residues. The CDR3 DNA has 39 bases and is translated from base 1. Reading the germline V gene (reference sequence) gives CDR1 LNHDA and CDR2 SQIVND. Genomic DNA was extracted with the Qiagen DNeasy kit from unsorted PBMCs and from negatively selected CD4+ and CD8+ fractions. Amplification of TCR beta CDR3 regions was done by immunoSEQ multiplex PCR with primers that anneal to V and J segments. Amplification bias was minimized using a synthetic immune receptor repertoire, and residual bias was removed computationally after sequencing. In the paper's pipeline: Custom Python scripts were used to quantify repertoire diversity as the Shannon entropy index. Unsorted, CD4+ and CD8+ repertoires were analyzed separately, except in combined analyses where CD4+ and CD8+ sequences were merged in silico. A clone counted as expanded when the clone's frequency after treatment rose at least 2-fold relative to C1D1, and clones undetected at baseline were given a pseudocount of 0.5. Singleton clones were defined as clones with 0 or 1 copy at C1D1, and non-singleton clones were defined as clones with 2 or more copies. By matching protein sequences in sorted samples from the same patient, clones expanded in unsorted samples were annotated as CD4+, CD8+ or unknown. Wilcoxon tests on paired samples were used to test diversity changes from C1D1 to C4D1. As stored in TCRdb, this immuneACCESS dataset retains in-frame rearrangements with V and J assigned. A fraction of the clones does not appear; measured against another copy, unresolved V genes explain less than half of the discrepancy, and the remainder lacks a known reason. That table supplies the V and J calls and clone size; D and trimming were determined from the DNA. This sample comprises 99,000 or so clones, around 90% of them detected only once. The top ten clones comprise under 20% of the sample.

The time point label here, explained by the study, means: cycle 4 day 1 (C4D1), after around six weeks of nivolumab. Relapse after autologous stem cell transplantation had occurred in all trial patients, and cohorts A, B and C were distinguished by prior brentuximab vedotin exposure. A total of over 55 patients with relapsed/refractory classical Hodgkin lymphoma made up the trial cohort, and each patient's best overall response was complete response, partial response or progressive disease. Single-agent nivolumab was administered to trial patients in the multi-cohort phase II CheckMate 205 trial. An independent review committee assessed best overall response using the 2007 International Working Group response criteria. PBMCs from the trial were collected at three points: immediately before nivolumab initiation (C1D1), and during therapy at cycle 2 day 1 and cycle 4 day 1. Peripheral blood was collected in 8 mL Vacutainer Cell Preparation Tubes, from which PBMCs were isolated by centrifugation and then cryopreserved.

A word on this clone: It lacks a known antigen. Base qualities are not at hand, and no much larger clone is one base apart.

This receptor was taken from a human donor with classical Hodgkin lymphoma. The sample in question was peripheral blood mononuclear cells (PBMCs), obtained before the fourth cycle of nivolumab. Rearrangement joined TRBV19 to TRBJ1-2; there is no confident call for the D gene. Here is the DNA: TGTGCCAGTAGCGACGGACCTAACTATGGCTACACCTTC. Its product reads: CASSDGPNYGYTF.